This TCR beta chain was found in a study of blood T cell repertoires in COVID-19. Original data processing: Reference gene primer amplification yielded estimated nucleated cell counts. This table comes from immunoSEQ multiplex PCR, and its TCRdb copy is limited to in-frame clones, with some not included. V and J calls and clone size are as listed in that table; D and trimming were resolved from the DNA. The sample includes 140,000 or so clones, over 80% of them seen just once. The CDR3 contains 15 residues. Germline CDR1 reads SGHRS; CDR2 reads YFSETQ. V lost 4 bases and J lost 5; bases outside the gene matches: 4.

The sample comprised peripheral blood. The TCR comes from a man in his 60s with active or convalescent COVID-19. The chain combines TRBV5-1 with TRBJ1-6; the match to TRBD1 covers 9 bases. The CDR3 DNA reads TGCGCCAGCAGCGCCGGACAGGGGAATAATTCACCCCTCCACTTT. It translates to CASSAGQGNNSPLHF.